This entry lists 22 T cell receptor beta chains sequenced from one sample in a study of T-cell reconstitution after alpha-beta-depleted transplantation in children. Points from the study as a whole: Where alpha-beta T cells came from about two months after transplant was reportedly several hundred expanded graft clones.

Their target antigens are unknown. As it was prepared, the TCRbeta library received unique molecular identifiers. TCRdb re-called the PCR reads with MiXCR, one entry per CDR3 protein. The table lists roughly 30,000 distinct CDR3 sequences, about 7% of them singletons. The sequences come from peripheral blood, collected 60 days after TCRalphabeta/CD19-depleted stem cell transplant. The receptors derive from a child under two years old who had a stem cell transplant for acute myeloid leukemia, so the T cells may come from the graft donor.

This clonotype has ten or more counts. The chain has TRBV4-3 and TRBJ2-1, with 10 nucleotides matching TRBD2. Looked up from germline, CDR1 is LGHNA and CDR2 is YSLEER. This CDR3 region has 16 residues. J lost 2 bases, V lost 4 bases, and 5 bases had no gene match. The CDR3 coding sequence is TGCGCCAGCAGCCCCCTAGCGGGGGCCACCTACAATGAGCAGTTCTTC. Its protein is CASSPLAGATYNEQFF.

At least ten counts were recorded for this clonotype. The chain carries TRBV4-2 and TRBJ2-5; D gene ambiguous. Per the germline V gene, CDR1 is LGHNA and CDR2 is YNFKEQ. The CDR3 extends over 12 amino acids. V dropped 2 bases and J dropped 4 bases, with 5 bases sitting between them. The CDR3 nucleotides are TGTGCCAGCAGCCAACAGAGAGAGACCCAGTACTTC. Translated, it gives CASSQQRETQYF.

This clonotype was seen many times. The rearrangement uses TRBV7-2 and TRBJ1-2; D is perhaps TRBD1 (5 bases). Germline values: CDR1 SGHTA, CDR2 FQGNSA. V lost 1 base and J 7 bases, leaving 13 bases between the germline ends. The CDR3 extends over 14 amino acids. This CDR3 is CASSLGPQGLGYTF. The DNA of the CDR3 is TGTGCCAGCAGCTTAGGACCTCAGGGTCTTGGCTACACCTTC.

Ten or more counts support this clonotype. The chain combines TRBV4-3 with TRBJ2-5, with D perhaps matching TRBD1 or TRBD2 (6 bases each). The CDR3 has 15 residues. CDR1 is LGHNA and CDR2 is YSLEER in the germline V gene. The V gene lost 6 bases and the J gene lost 7 bases, with 21 bases spanning the gap. The CDR3 reads CASSPLRGGRGTQYF. Written as DNA, the CDR3 is TGCGCCAGCAGTCCCCTCAGGGGAGGAAGGGGGACCCAGTACTTC.

This clonotype came up many times. The rearrangement uses TRBV4-3 and TRBJ2-4; D gene uncertain. V gave up 0 bases and J gave up 1 base, with 13 bases separating them. The CDR3 length is 17 residues. From germline, CDR1 is LGHNA and CDR2 YSLEER. Written as DNA, the CDR3 is TGCGCCAGCAGCCAAGATTCAGGCGAAGGGGCCAAAAACATTCAGTACTTC. Translated, it gives CASSQDSGEGAKNIQYF.

The table lists this clonotype with many counts. The V and J genes are TRBV24-1 and TRBJ2-2; perhaps TRBD1 as D (6 bases). This CDR3 has 16 amino acids. The V gene lost 4 bases and the J gene lost 0 bases, with 11 bases spanning the gap. The germline V gene has CDR1 KGHDR and CDR2 SFDVKD. CDR3 amino acids: CATSDTQGPNTGELFF. CDR3 coding DNA: TGTGCCACCAGTGACACGCAGGGGCCGAACACCGGGGAGCTGTTTTTT.

This clonotype was seen repeatedly, ten times or more. The chain uses TRBV12-3 or TRBV12-4 and TRBJ2-2, with 9 bases lining up with TRBD1. J lost 7 bases, V lost 5 bases, and 5 bases had no gene match. The CDR3 extends over 14 amino acids. The CDR3 nucleotides read TGTGCCAGCAGTCCGGGACAGGGTTTCGGGGAGCTGTTTTTT. Its protein is CASSPGQGFGELFF.

This clonotype was detected many times. V usage is TRBV28 and J usage is TRBJ2-7; D may be TRBD2 (7 bases). Trimming took 2 bases from V and 6 from J, leaving 8 bases between them. CDR1 is MDHEN and CDR2 is SYDVKM in the germline V gene. The length of the CDR3 is 12 residues. The chain's CDR3 is CASSLRGGEQYF. CDR3 in DNA: TGTGCCAGCAGTTTAAGGGGGGGCGAGCAGTACTTC.

This clonotype was found many times. The genes are TRBV6-1 and TRBJ2-2, with TRBD1 matching 12 bases. After removal of 5 bases from V and 6 bases from J, the junction contained 7 bases not matched to a gene. The CDR3 is 16 residues long. Germline V lookup: CDR1 MNHNS, CDR2 SASEGT. The CDR3 spells CASSKRDRGPAGELFF. The CDR3 region has the DNA TGTGCCAGCAGTAAGAGGGACAGGGGGCCGGCCGGGGAGCTGTTTTTT.

This clonotype has at least ten counts. The CDR3 carries no conserved terminal phenylalanine or tryptophan, so it likely arises from a read error. The DNA is omitted, as the CDR3 cannot be located on it reliably, and the CDR3 follows TCRdb's listing. The chain combines TRBV27 with TRBJ2-1; the table's D gene call, TRBD2, was not cross checked with the DNA. The CDR3 comprises 12 residues, both ends counted. Germline V gene lookup returns CDR1 MNHEY and CDR2 SMNVEV (reference sequence). The CDR3 spells CASSPTRGPVVL.

The V call is TRBV13, the J call TRBJ2-7; D not resolved. This CDR3 has 14 amino acids. V lost 5 bases, J lost 5 bases, and 16 bases lay in between. Germline V CDR1 and CDR2: PRHDT, FYEKMQ (reference sequence). This CDR3 is CASSAYYKGNEQYF. The CDR3 nucleotides are TGTGCCAGCAGCGCTTACTATAAGGGCAACGAGCAGTACTTC.

This clonotype was seen at least ten times. The chain is built from TRBV4-3 and TRBJ2-7; TRBD1 matches at 7 bases. This CDR3 comprises 15 residues. V was clipped by 1 base and J by 2 bases; unmatched bases: 5. Germline-derived CDR1 and CDR2 are LGHNA and YSLEER. As DNA, the CDR3 is TGCGCCAGCAGCCAAGGACAGGGAAAAGCCTACGAGCAGTACTTC. It encodes CASSQGQGKAYEQYF.

This clonotype was detected ten times or more. The chain combines TRBV7-2 with TRBJ1-2, with D possibly matching TRBD1 (5 bases). The germline gives CDR1 SGHTA, CDR2 FQGNSA. With 0 bases removed from V and 0 bases from J, the gap between germline ends came to 11 bases. The CDR3 is made up of 16 amino acids. CDR3 sequence reads: CASSLAGTSTNYGYTF. The CDR3 coding sequence is TGTGCCAGCAGCTTAGCTGGGACGTCTACTAACTATGGCTACACCTTC.

This clonotype occurred many times. CDR3 nucleotide sequence: TGTGCCAGCAGCTTAGAGGGGAAATCCAACTATGGCTACACCTTC. This translates into CASSLEGKSNYGYTF. This chain connects TRBV11-3 to TRBJ1-2; no clear D. This CDR3 region has 15 residues. The germline V gene encodes CDR1 SGHNT and CDR2 YENEEA. V lost 0 bases and J 2 bases, leaving 10 bases between the germline ends.

Ten or more counts support this clonotype. The chain links TRBV6-5 to TRBJ2-7; D is ambiguous. The V and J ends lost 6 bases and 2 bases respectively, with 11 bases between them. Germline CDR1 is MNHEY and CDR2 is SVGAGI. The CDR3 extends over 13 amino acids. The CDR3 DNA reads TGTGCCAGCAGCACGACGGCGGCCTACGAGCAGTACTTC. Translated: CASSTTAAYEQYF.

At least ten counts were recorded for this clonotype. The genes are TRBV29-1 and TRBJ2-7; possibly TRBD1 for D (6 bases). The CDR3 has 13 residues. Germline-derived CDR1 and CDR2 are SQVTM and ANQGSEA. The V end was cut by 6 bases, the J end by 1 base, with 13 bases between. CDR3 nucleotides: TGCAGCGTCTTGACAGGCTTTTCCTACGAGCAGTACTTC. It codes for CSVLTGFSYEQYF.

This clonotype was observed at least ten times. J is TRBJ2-5 and V is TRBV2, with unresolved D. Germline V gene sequence: CDR1 SNHLY, CDR2 FYNNEI. The length of the CDR3 is 13 residues. V was pared by 7 bases and J by 0 bases, with 9 bases between. The CDR3 sequence is CASTKEYQETQYF. For the CDR3, the DNA is TGTGCCAGCACTAAGGAGTACCAAGAGACCCAGTACTTC. Full variable domain (rest looked up from reference TRBV2 and TRBJ2-5): EPEVTQTPSHQVTQMGQEVILRCVPISNHLYFYWYRQILGQKVEFLVSFYNNEISEKSEIFDDQFSVERPDGSNFTLKIRSTKLEDSAMYFCASTKEYQETQYFGPGTRLLVL.

This clonotype showed up many times. The rearrangement joins TRBV4-3 to TRBJ2-1; TRBD2 matches at 9 bases. From germline, CDR1 is LGHNA and CDR2 YSLEER. The CDR3 totals 16 residues. J gave up 7 bases and V 0 bases, and 7 bases lay outside the gene matches. DNA of the CDR3: TGCGCCAGCAGCCAAGAGCGCGGGAGGGCCTTGAATGAGCAGTTCTTC. Translating it yields CASSQERGRALNEQFF.

This clonotype turned up a few times. The rearrangement joins TRBV6-2 or TRBV6-3 to TRBJ1-5; 9 bases agree with TRBD1. The CDR3 consists of 18 residues. The germline V gene has CDR1 MNHEY and CDR2 SVGEGT. The J segment lost 3 bases and the V segment lost 6 bases, leaving 15 bases of the junction unmatched. In nucleotides, the CDR3 is TGTGCCAGCAGACCTCTACCTTCGGGACAGGGCTTCAATCAGCCCCAGCATTTT. This codes for CASRPLPSGQGFNQPQHF.

Many counts were recorded for this clonotype. The rearrangement joins TRBV5-1 to TRBJ2-7; D is ambiguous. V lost 0 bases to trimming and J lost 1 base, with 8 bases between them. CDR3 length: 14 amino acids. Germline V CDR1 and CDR2: SGHRS, YFSETQ. CDR3: CASSLVVESYEQYF. DNA for the CDR3: TGCGCCAGCAGCTTGGTGGTGGAGTCCTACGAGCAGTACTTC.

This clonotype appeared many times. This rearrangement joins TRBV12-3 or TRBV12-4 to TRBJ1-1; D perhaps matches TRBD1 (5 bases). The germline V and J ends were trimmed by 4 bases and 3 bases, with 15 bases remaining between them. The CDR3 is made up of 15 amino acids. DNA for the CDR3: TGTGCCAGCAGTTCCGACAGATTTAGGGACACTGAAGCTTTCTTT. This encodes CASSSDRFRDTEAFF.

This clonotype has only a few counts. The chain uses TRBV7-9 and TRBJ2-5; maybe TRBD1 (6 bases). Trimming took 6 bases from V and 4 from J, leaving 15 bases between them. This CDR3 region has 14 residues. Per germline, CDR1 SEHNR and CDR2 FQNEAQ (reference sequence). The CDR3 spells CASSHVWGRETQYF. The CDR3 region has the DNA TGTGCCAGCAGTCACGTCTGGGGGCGAGAGACCCAGTACTTC. The full variable domain, in which reference TRBV7-9 and TRBJ2-5 provide the parts outside the CDR3, is DTGVSQNPRHKITKRGQNVTFRCDPISEHNRLYWYRQTLGQGPEFLTYFQNEAQLEKSRLLSDRFSAERPKGSFSTLEIQRTEQGDSAMYLCASSHVWGRETQYFGPGTRLLVL.